This TCR beta chain was captured in a study of shared clonotypes between healthy human individuals. Overall study findings and caveats: Clonotypes that were shared across a handful of donors made up 4.5% to 5% of naive CD4 clonotypes.

With respect to this clone: Its target is unknown.

The junction had 6 bases not matched to a gene; V was cut back by 3 bases and J by 3 bases. The CDR3 length is 15 residues. CDR1 and CDR2 (germline): LGHNA, YSLEER. Every one of the donors was a Caucasian adult that lived in Nashville, Tennessee. A CD45RA-negative memory subset and a CD45RA+ naive subset were separated from the CD4+ cells. Assay: immunoSEQ multiplex PCR; the TCRdb copy retains only in-frame clones and omits some. The table has about 2,500,000 clones, roughly 92% seen once. The origin of this receptor is a man between 18 and 29 years old in good health. Sequencing used naive CD4+ T cells sorted from blood. Subset given: CD45RA+ positively selected. J is TRBJ2-3 and V is TRBV4-3, with TRBD1 matching 7 bases. In DNA, the CDR3 is TGCGCCAGCAGCCAGGTAGACAGGGTGACAGATACGCAGTATTTT. Translating gives CASSQVDRVTDTQYF.